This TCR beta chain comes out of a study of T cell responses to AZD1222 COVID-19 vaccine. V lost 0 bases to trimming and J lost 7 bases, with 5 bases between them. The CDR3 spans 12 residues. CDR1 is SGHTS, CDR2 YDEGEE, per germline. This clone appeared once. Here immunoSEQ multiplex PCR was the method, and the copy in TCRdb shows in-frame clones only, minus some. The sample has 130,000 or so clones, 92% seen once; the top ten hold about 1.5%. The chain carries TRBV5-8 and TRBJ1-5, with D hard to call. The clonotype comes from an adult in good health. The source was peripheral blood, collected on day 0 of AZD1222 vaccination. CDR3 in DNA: TGTGCCAGCAGCTTGGACGGGCAGCCCCAGCATTTT. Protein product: CASSLDGQPQHF.